This T cell receptor (beta chain) was retrieved from a study of T-cell memory formation after mild COVID-19. From the 5' RACE reads, TCRdb called clonotypes with MiXCR, one entry per CDR3 protein. The repertoire holds about 340,000 distinct CDR3 sequences, with under 15% as singletons. This CDR3 contains 16 residues. V was pared by 4 bases and J by 8 bases, with 13 bases of the junction left unmatched. The germline CDR1 and CDR2 sequences are MGHRA and YSYEKL. A remark on this clonotype: Its specificity is not known.

Findings and limits, study-wide: Clonal second-wave expansions that peaked on day 37 had unconfirmed SARS-CoV-2 specificity.

Sequencing was performed on PBMCs or a T cell subset sorted from them (not recorded which). The genes are TRBV4-1 and TRBJ2-1; TRBD2 aligns across 8 bases. The clonotype was recovered from a man aged 18-30 years who had mild COVID-19 (a few samples of this study predate the infection). Cell type and time point are not known. Here the CDR3 reads CASSPLAGNTGYEQFF. In DNA, the CDR3 is TGCGCCAGCAGCCCGTTAGCGGGGAATACGGGCTATGAGCAGTTCTTC.